The sample holds a few counts of the clone carrying this T cell receptor (beta chain). Data came from immunoSEQ multiplex PCR; TCRdb stores just in-frame clones and leaves some out. The table has about 9,000 clones, roughly 63% seen once. V lost 1 base to trimming and J lost 8 bases, with 11 bases between them. Germline V gives CDR1 SGHAT, CDR2 FQNNGV. The CDR3 is 13 amino acids. This sample was taken from a study of T cell repertoires in urothelial bladder cancer. This clonotype was sampled from a human donor with urothelial carcinoma. The chain has TRBV11-2 and TRBJ1-1; TRBD1 might be the D (5 bases). The sample consisted of tumor-infiltrating cells from bladder cancer. The CDR3 DNA is TGTGCCAGCAGCTTAGTTGCAGGGAGGGAAGCTTTCTTT. Amino acids: CASSLVAGREAFF.